This is a list of T cell receptor beta chains from one sample in a study of T cell responses to AZD1222 COVID-19 vaccine. Sequencing used immunoSEQ multiplex PCR; TCRdb keeps in-frame clones, though not all of them. The sample contains 150,000 to 200,000 clones, 70% to 90% of which appear only once. The source was peripheral blood, collected 28 days after the second dose of the MenACWY control vaccine. The receptor set was obtained from an adult who received the MenACWY meningococcal vaccine as a control. The CDR3 runs from the conserved cysteine through the conserved F or W. A D gene is named only where the DNA matches it firmly.

v_call	d_call	j_call	cdr3_length	cdr3_aa	cdr3_nt
TRBV6-2/TRBV6-3	.	TRBJ1-2	16	CASSYLGESTNYGYTF	TGTGCCAGCAGTTACTTGGGCGAGTCCACTAACTATGGCTACACCTTC
TRBV4-1	.	TRBJ1-1	15	CATAQSAMGYTEAFF	TGCGCCACCGCGCAATCGGCCATGGGATACACTGAAGCTTTCTTT
TRBV5-6	.	TRBJ1-2	14	CASSRSGVNYGYTF	TGTGCCAGCAGCCGGAGTGGCGTAAACTATGGCTACACCTTC
TRBV30	.	TRBJ1-6	13	CACRGEYNSPLHF	TGTGCCTGTAGGGGCGAATATAATTCACCCCTCCACTTT
TRBV5-8	TRBD2	TRBJ2-1	19	CASSWGRTSFALTYNEQFF	TGTGCCAGCAGCTGGGGGAGGACTAGTTTCGCCTTAACATACAATGAGCAGTTCTTC
TRBV24-1	.	TRBJ2-2	14	CATSDWRGPGELFF	TGTGCCACCAGTGATTGGAGGGGTCCCGGGGAGCTGTTTTTT
TRBV19	.	TRBJ1-5	15	CASSIKGQGGQPQHF	TGTGCCAGTAGTATAAAAGGCCAGGGCGGGCAGCCCCAGCATTTT
TRBV7-9	.	TRBJ1-3	13	CASSSHTVYTIYF	TGTGCCAGCAGCTCCCACACGGTATACACCATATATTTT
TRBV7-3	.	TRBJ2-5	17	CASSLTGGSGYQETQYF	TGTGCCAGCAGCTTAACAGGGGGGTCTGGGTACCAAGAGACCCAGTACTTC
TRBV4-2	TRBD1	TRBJ2-1	16	CASRDWGQSSYNEQFF	TGTGCCAGCAGGGACTGGGGACAGAGCTCCTACAATGAGCAGTTCTTC
TRBV5-1	.	TRBJ2-3	14	CASSRDTPTDTQYF	TGCGCCAGCAGCCGGGATACACCTACAGATACGCAGTATTTT
TRBV5-4	.	TRBJ1-4	13	CASSLTGNEKLFF	TGTGCCAGCAGCTTGACAGGGAATGAAAAACTGTTTTTT
TRBV11-2	.	TRBJ2-7	14	CASSLVPSALGGYF	TGTGCCAGCAGCTTAGTTCCTAGCGCCCTAGGGGGGTACTTC